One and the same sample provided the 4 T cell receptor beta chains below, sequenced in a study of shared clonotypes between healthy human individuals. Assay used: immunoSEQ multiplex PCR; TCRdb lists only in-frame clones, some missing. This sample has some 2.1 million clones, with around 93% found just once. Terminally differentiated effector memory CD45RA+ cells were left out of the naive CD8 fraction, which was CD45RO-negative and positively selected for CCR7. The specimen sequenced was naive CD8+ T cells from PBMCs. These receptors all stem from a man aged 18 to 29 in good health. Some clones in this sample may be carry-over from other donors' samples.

The CDR3 here is CASSFNSQGSTDTQYF. CDR3 nucleotides: TGTGCCAGCAGCTTCAACAGTCAGGGTAGCACAGATACGCAGTATTTT. The rearrangement links TRBV5-4 to TRBJ2-3; D might be TRBD1 (5 bases). This CDR3 is built from 16 residues. V lost 2 bases and J 0 bases, leaving 13 bases between the germline ends. The germline V gene has CDR1 SGHNT and CDR2 YYREEE (reference sequence).

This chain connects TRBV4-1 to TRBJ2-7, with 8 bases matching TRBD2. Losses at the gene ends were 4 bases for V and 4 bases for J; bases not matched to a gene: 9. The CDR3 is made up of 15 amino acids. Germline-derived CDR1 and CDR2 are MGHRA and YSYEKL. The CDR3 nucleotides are TGCGCCAGCAGCCTCGGGCCAGCGGGAGCATACGAGCAGTACTTC. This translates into CASSLGPAGAYEQYF.

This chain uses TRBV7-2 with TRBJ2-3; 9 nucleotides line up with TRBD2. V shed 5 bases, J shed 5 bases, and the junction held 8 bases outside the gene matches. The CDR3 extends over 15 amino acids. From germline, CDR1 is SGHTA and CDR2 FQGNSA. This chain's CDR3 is CASSPVAGVVDTQYF. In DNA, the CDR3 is TGTGCCAGCAGCCCCGTAGCGGGAGTTGTAGATACGCAGTATTTT.

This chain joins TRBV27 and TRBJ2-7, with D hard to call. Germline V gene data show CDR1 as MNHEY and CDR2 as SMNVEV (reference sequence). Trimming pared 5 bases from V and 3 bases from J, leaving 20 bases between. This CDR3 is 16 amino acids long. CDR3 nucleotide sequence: TGTGCCAGCAGTCCCTCGGTGGGTCCCCGAAACTACGAGCAGTACTTC. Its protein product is CASSPSVGPRNYEQYF.